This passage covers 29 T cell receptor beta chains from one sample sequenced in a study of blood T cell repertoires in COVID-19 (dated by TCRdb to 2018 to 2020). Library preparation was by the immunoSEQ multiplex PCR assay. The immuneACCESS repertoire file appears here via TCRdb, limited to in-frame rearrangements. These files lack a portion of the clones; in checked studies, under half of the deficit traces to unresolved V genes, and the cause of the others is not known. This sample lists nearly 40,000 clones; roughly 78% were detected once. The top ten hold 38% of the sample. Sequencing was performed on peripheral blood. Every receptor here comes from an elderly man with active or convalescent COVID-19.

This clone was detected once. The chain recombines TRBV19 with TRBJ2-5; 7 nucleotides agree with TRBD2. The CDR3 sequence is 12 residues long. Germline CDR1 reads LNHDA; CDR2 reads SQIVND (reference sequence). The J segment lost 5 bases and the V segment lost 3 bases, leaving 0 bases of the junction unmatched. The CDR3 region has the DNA TGTGCCAGTAGTATGGGGGGGGAGACCCAGTACTTC. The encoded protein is CASSMGGETQYF. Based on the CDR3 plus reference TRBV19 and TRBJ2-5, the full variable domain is DGGITQSPKYLFRKEGQNVTLSCEQNLNHDAMYWYRQDPGQGLRLIYYSQIVNDFQKGDIAEGYSVSREKKESFPLTVTSAQKNPTAFYLCASSMGGETQYFGPGTRLLVL.

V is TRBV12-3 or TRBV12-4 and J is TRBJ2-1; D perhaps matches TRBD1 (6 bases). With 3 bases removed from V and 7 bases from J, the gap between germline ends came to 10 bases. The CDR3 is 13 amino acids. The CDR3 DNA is TGTGCCAGCAGTTTTACAGGGAAGAATGAGCAGTTCTTC. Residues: CASSFTGKNEQFF.

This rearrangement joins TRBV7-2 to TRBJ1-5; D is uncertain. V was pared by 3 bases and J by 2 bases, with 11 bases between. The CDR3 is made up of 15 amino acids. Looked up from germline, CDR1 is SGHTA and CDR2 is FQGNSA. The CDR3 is CASSLRPAGNQPQHF. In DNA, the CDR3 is TGTGCCAGCAGCTTGCGTCCGGCGGGCAATCAGCCCCAGCATTTT.

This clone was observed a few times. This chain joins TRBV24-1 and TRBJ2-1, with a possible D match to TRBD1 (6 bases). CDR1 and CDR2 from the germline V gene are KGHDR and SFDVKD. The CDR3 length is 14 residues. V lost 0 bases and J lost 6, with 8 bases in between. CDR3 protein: CATSDLTGTNEQFF. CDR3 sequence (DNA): TGTGCCACCAGTGATTTGACAGGGACCAATGAGCAGTTCTTC.

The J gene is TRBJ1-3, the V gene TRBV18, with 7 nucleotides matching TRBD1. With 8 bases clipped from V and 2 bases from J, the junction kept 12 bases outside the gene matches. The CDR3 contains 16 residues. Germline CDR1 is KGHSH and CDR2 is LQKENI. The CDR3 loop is CASGTRTGATGNTIYF. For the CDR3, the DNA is TGTGCCAGCGGCACGCGGACAGGAGCTACTGGAAACACCATATATTTT.

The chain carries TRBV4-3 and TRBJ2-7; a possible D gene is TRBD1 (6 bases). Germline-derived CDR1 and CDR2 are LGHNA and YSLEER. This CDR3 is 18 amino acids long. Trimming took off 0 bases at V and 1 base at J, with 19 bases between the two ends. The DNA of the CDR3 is TGCGCCAGCAGCCAAGATCCGCCGTTAGTGGGGGCTTCCTACGAGCAGTACTTC. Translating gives CASSQDPPLVGASYEQYF.

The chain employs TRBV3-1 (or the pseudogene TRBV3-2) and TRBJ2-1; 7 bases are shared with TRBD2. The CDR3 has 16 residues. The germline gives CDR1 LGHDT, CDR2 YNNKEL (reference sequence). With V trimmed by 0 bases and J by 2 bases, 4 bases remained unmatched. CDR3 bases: TGTGCCAGCAGCCAAGATCTGGGGGGGGCCTACAATGAGCAGTTCTTC. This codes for CASSQDLGGAYNEQFF.

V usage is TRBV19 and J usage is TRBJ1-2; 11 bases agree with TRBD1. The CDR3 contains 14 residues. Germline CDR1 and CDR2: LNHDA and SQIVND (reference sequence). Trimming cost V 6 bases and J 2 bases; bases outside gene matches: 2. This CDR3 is CASRRTGGNYGYTF. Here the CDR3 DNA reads TGTGCCAGTAGAAGGACAGGGGGCAACTATGGCTACACCTTC.

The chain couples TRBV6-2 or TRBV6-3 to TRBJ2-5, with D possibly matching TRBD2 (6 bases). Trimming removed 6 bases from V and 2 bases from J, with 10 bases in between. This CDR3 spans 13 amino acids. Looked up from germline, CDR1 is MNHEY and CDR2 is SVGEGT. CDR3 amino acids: CASSAAGQETQYF. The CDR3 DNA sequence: TGTGCCAGCAGCGCGGCGGGACAAGAGACCCAGTACTTC.

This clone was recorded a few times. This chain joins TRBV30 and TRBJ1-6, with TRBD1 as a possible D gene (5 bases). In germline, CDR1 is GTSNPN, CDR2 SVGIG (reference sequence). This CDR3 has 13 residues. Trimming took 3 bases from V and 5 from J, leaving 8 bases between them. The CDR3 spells CAWRTADNSPLHF. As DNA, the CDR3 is TGTGCCTGGAGGACAGCCGATAATTCACCCCTCCACTTT. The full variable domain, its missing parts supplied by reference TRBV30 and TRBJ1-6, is SQTIHQWPATLVQPVGSPLSLECTVEGTSNPNLYWYRQAAGRGLQLLFYSVGIGQISSEVPQNLSASRPQDRQFILSSKKLLLSDSGFYLCAWRTADNSPLHFGNGTRLTVT.

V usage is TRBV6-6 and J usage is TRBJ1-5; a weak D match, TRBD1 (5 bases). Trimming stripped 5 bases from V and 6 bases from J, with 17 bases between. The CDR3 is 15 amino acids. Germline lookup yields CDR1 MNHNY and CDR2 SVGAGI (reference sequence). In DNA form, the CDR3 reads TGTGCCAGCAGTCCCTCCAGGGCTAGTGGTCAGCCCCAGCATTTT. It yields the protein CASSPSRASGQPQHF.

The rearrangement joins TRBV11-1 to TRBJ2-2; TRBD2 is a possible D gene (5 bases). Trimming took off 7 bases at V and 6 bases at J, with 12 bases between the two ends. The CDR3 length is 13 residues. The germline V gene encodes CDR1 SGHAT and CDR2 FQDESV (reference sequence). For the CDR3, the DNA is TGTGCCAGCACTTTGAGGGATGCCGGGGAGCTGTTTTTT. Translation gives CASTLRDAGELFF. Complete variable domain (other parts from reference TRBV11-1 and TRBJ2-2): EAEVAQSPRYKITEKSQAVAFWCDPISGHATLYWYRQILGQGPELLVQFQDESVVDDSQLPKDRFSAERLKGVDSTLKIQPAELGDSAMYLCASTLRDAGELFFGEGSRLTVL.

CDR3 nucleotides: TGTGCCAGCAGTCACCATGGACAGGGGGGGTTAGGTAGGCAGCCCCAGCATTTT. Translated: CASSHHGQGGLGRQPQHF. The rearrangement links TRBV27 to TRBJ1-5, with 10 bases lining up with TRBD1. The germline V gene has CDR1 MNHEY and CDR2 SMNVEV (reference sequence). The CDR3 contains 18 residues. The V gene end was trimmed by 5 bases and the J gene end by 7 bases; junction bases not matched to a gene: 17.

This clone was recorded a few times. CDR3 sequence: CSVTGQGDEQYF. The CDR3, as DNA: TGCAGCGTTACGGGACAGGGAGACGAGCAGTACTTC. The rearrangement uses TRBV29-1 and TRBJ2-7; the match to TRBD1 covers 9 bases. The germline CDR1 and CDR2 sequences are SQVTM and ANQGSEA. V trimming: 5 bases; J trimming: 5 bases; junction bases outside the gene matches: 4. The CDR3 spans 12 residues.

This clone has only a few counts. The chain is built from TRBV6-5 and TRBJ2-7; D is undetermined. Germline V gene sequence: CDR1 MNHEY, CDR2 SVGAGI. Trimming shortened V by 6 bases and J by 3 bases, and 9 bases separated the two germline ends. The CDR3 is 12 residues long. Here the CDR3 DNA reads TGTGCCAGCAGATTGTCGTTCTACGAGCAGTACTTC. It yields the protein CASRLSFYEQYF.

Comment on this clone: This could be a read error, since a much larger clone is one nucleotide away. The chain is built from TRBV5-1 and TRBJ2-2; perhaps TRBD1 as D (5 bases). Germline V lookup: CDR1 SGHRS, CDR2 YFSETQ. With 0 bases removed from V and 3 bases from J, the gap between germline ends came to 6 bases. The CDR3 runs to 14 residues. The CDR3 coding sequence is TGCGCCAGCAGCTTGGGACAGCACACCGGGGAGCTGTTTTTT. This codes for CASSLGQHTGELFF.

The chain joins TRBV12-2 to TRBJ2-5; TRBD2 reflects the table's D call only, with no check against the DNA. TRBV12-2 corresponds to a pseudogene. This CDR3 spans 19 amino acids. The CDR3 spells CASRRNRSGRWRKRETQYF. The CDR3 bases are TGTGCAAGTCGCCGAAACCGGAGCGGGAGGTGGCGGAAAAGAGAGACCCAGTACTTC.

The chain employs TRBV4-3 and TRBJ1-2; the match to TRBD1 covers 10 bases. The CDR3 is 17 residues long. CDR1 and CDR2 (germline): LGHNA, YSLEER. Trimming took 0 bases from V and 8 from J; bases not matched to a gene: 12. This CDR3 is CASSQEIPGQGTGGYTF. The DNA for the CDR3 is TGCGCCAGCAGCCAAGAAATACCGGGACAGGGGACGGGCGGCTACACCTTC.

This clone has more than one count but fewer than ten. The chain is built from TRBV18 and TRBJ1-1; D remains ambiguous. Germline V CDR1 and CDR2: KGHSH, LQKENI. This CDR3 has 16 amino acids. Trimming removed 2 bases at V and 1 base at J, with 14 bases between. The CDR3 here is CASSPGLGQTNTEAFF. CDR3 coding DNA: TGTGCCAGCTCACCAGGCCTTGGGCAGACGAACACTGAAGCTTTCTTT.

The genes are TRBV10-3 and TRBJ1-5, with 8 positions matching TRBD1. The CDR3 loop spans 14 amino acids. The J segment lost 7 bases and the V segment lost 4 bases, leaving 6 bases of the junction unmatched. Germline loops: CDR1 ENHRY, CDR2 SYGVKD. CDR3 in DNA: TGTGCCATCAGTGGAGCAGGGGGCGGGCAGCCCCAGCATTTT. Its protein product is CAISGAGGGQPQHF.

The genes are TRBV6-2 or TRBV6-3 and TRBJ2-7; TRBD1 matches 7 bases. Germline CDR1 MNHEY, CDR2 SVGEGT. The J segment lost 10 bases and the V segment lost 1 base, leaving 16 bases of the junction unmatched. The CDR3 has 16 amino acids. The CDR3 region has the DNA TGTGCCAGCAGTTACTTAGGGGACAGCCCTCCTCGGAAACAGTACTTC. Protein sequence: CASSYLGDSPPRKQYF.

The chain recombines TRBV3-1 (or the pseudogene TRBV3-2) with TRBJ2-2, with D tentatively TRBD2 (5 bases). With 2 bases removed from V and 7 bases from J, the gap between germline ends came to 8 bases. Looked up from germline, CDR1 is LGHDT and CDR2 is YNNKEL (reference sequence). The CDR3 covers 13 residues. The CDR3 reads CASSQPGFGELFF. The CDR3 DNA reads TGTGCCAGCAGCCAACCGGGGTTCGGGGAGCTGTTTTTT.

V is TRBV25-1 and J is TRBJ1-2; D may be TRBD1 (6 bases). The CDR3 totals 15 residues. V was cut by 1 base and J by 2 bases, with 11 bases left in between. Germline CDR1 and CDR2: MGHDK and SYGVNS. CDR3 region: CASSELQQGNYGYTF. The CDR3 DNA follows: TGTGCCAGCAGTGAATTGCAACAGGGAAACTATGGCTACACCTTC.

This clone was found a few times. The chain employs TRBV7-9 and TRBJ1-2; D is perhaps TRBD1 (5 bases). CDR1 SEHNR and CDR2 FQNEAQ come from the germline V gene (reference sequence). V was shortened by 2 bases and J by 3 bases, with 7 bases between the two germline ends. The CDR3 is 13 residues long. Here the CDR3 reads CASSLQGYYGYTF. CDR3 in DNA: TGTGCCAGCAGCTTACAGGGCTACTATGGCTACACCTTC.

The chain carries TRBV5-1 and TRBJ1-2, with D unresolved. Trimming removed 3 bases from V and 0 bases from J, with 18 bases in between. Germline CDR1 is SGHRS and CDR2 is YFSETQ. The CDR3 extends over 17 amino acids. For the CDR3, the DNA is TGCGCCAGCAGCTCGCGAGGGAGGGCCCAAACTAACTATGGCTACACCTTC. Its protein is CASSSRGRAQTNYGYTF.

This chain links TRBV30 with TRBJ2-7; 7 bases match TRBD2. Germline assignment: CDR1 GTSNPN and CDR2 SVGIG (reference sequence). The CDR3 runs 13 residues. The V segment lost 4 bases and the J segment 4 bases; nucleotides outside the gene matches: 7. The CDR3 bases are TGTGCCTGGAAGTGGGGGGGAGGGTACGAGCAGTACTTC. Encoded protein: CAWKWGGGYEQYF.

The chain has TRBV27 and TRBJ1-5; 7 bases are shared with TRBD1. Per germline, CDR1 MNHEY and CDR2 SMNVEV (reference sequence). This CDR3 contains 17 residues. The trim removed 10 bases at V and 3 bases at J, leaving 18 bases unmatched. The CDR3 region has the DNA TGTGCCAACCTCCCCGGGACAGAAAACCCATTCAATCAGCCCCAGCATTTT. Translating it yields CANLPGTENPFNQPQHF.

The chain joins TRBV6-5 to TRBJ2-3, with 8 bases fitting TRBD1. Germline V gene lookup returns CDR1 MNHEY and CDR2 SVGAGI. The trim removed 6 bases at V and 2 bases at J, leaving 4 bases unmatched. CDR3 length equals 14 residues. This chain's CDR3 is CASSGQGPTDTQYF. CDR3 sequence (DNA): TGTGCCAGCAGCGGACAGGGACCCACAGATACGCAGTATTTT.

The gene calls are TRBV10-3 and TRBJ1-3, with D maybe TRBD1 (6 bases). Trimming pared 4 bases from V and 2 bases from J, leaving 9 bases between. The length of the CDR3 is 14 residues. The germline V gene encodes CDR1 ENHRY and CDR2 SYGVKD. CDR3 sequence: CAISGTGPGNTIYF. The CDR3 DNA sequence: TGTGCCATCAGTGGTACAGGGCCTGGAAACACCATATATTTT.